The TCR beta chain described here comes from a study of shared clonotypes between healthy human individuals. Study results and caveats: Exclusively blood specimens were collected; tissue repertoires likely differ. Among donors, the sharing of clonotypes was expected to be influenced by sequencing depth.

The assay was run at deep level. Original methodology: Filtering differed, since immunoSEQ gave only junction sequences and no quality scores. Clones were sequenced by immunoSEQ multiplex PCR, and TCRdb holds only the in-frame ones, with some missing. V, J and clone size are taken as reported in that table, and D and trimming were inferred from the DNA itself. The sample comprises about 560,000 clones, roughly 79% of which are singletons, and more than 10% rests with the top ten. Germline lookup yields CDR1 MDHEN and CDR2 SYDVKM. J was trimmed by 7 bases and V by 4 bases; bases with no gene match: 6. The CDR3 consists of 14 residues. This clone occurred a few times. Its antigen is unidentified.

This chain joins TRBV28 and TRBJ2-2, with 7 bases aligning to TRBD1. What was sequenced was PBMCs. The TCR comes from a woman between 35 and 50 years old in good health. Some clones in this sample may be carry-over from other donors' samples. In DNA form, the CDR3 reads TGTGCCAGCAGTTCGGTAGGGGGCATCGGGGAGCTGTTTTTT. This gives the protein CASSSVGGIGELFF.